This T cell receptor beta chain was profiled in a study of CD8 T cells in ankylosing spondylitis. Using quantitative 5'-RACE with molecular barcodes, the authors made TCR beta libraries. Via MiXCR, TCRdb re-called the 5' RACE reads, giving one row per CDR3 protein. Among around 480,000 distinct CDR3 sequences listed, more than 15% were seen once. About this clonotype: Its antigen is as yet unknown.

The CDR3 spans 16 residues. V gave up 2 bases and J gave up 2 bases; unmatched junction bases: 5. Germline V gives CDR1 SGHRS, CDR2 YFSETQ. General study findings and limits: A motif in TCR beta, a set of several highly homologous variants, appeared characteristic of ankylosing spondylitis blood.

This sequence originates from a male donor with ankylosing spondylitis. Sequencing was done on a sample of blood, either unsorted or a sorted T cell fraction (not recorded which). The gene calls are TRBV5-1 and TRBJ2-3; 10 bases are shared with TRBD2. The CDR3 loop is CASSLVAGGTTDTQYF. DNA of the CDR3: TGCGCCAGCAGCTTAGTAGCGGGAGGAACCACAGATACGCAGTATTTT.